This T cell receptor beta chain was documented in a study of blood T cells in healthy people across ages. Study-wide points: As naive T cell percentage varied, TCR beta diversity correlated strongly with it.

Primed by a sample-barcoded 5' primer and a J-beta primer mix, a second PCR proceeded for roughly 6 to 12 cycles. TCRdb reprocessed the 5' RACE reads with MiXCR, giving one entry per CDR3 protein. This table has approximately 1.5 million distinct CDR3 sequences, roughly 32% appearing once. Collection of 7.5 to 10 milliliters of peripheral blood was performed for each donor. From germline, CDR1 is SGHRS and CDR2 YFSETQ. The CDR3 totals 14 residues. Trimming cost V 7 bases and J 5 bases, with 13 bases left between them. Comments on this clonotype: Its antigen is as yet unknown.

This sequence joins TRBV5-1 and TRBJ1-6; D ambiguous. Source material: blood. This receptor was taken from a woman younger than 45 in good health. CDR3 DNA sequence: TGCGCCAGCCGAGTCGGCAGTAATAATTCACCCCTCCACTTT. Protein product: CASRVGSNNSPLHF.